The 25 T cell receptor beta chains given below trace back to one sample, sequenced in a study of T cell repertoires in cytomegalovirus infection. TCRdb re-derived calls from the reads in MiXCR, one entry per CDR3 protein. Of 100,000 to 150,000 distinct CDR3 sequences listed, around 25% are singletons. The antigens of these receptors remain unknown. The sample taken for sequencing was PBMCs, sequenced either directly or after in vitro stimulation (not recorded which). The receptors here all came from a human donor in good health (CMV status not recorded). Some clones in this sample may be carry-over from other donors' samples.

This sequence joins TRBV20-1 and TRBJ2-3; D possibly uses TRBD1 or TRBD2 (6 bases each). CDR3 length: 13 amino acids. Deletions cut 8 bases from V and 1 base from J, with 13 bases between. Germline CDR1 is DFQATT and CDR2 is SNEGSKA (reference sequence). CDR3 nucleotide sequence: TGCAGTACTCAAGGGGGGCGCACAGATACGCAGTATTTT. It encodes CSTQGGRTDTQYF.

The CDR3 nucleotides read TGTGCCAGCAGCCTCGGACAGGGATATCGTCAGCCCCAGCATTTT. Protein: CASSLGQGYRQPQHF. The chain links TRBV28 to TRBJ1-5, with 8 bases fitting TRBD1. Germline V CDR1 and CDR2: MDHEN, SYDVKM. This CDR3 contains 15 residues. J gave up 6 bases and V 6 bases, and 10 bases lay outside the gene matches.

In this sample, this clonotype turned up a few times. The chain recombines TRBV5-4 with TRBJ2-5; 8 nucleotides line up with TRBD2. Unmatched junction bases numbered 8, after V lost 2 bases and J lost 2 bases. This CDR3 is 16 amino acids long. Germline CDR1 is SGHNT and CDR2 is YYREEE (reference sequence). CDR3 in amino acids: CASSLDPIAGQETQYF. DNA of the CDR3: TGTGCCAGCAGCTTAGACCCGATAGCGGGGCAAGAGACCCAGTACTTC. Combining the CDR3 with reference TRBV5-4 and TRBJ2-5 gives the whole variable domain ETGVTQSPTHLIKTRGQQVTLRCSSQSGHNTVSWYQQALGQGPQFIFQYYREEENGRGNFPPRFSGLQFPNYSSELNVNALELDDSALYLCASSLDPIAGQETQYFGPGTRLLVL.

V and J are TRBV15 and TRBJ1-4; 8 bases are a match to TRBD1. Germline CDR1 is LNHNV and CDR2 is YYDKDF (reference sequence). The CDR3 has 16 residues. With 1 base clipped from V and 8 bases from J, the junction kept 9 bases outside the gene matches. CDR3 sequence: CATSRAPGQVGEKLFF. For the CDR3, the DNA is TGTGCCACCAGCAGAGCCCCGGGACAGGTGGGGGAAAAACTGTTTTTT. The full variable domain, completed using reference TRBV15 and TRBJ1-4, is DAMVIQNPRYQVTQFGKPVTLSCSQTLNHNVMYWYQQKSSQAPKLLFHYYDKDFNNEADTPDNFQSRRPNTSFCFLDIRSPGLGDTAMYLCATSRAPGQVGEKLFFGSGTQLSVL.

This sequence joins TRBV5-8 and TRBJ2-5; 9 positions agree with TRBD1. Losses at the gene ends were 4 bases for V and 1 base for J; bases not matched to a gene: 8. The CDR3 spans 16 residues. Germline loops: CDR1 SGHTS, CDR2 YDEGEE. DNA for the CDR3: TGTGCCAGCAGCCTACTGGAGGACAGGGGCCAAGAGACCCAGTACTTC. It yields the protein CASSLLEDRGQETQYF. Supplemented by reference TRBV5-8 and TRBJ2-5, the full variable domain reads EAGVTQSPTHLIKTRGQQATLRCSPISGHTSVYWYQQALGLGLQFLLWYDEGEERNRGNFPPRFSGRQFPNYSSELNVNALELEDSALYLCASSLLEDRGQETQYFGPGTRLLVL.

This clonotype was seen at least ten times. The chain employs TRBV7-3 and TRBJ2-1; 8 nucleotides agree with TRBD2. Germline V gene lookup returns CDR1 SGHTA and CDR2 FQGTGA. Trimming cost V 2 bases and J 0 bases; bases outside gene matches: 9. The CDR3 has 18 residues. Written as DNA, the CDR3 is TGTGCCAGCAGCTTATCGCCCTCAAGCGGGAGCTCCTACAATGAGCAGTTCTTC. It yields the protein CASSLSPSSGSSYNEQFF.

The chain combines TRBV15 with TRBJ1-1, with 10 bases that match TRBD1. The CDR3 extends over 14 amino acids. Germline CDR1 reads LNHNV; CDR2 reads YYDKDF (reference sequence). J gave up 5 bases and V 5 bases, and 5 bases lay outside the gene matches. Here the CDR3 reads CATSGGQGVTEAFF. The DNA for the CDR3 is TGTGCCACCAGCGGAGGACAGGGGGTAACTGAAGCTTTCTTT.

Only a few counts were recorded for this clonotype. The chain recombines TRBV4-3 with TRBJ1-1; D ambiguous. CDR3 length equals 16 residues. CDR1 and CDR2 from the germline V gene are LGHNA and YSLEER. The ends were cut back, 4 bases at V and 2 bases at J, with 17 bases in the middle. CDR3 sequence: CASSPAPKGTNTEAFF. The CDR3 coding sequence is TGCGCCAGCAGCCCCGCACCCAAGGGCACCAACACTGAAGCTTTCTTT.

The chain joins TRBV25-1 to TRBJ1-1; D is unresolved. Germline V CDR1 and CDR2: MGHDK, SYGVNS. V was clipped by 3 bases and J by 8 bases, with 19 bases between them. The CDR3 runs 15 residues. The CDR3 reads CASSEVSSPSSEAFF. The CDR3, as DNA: TGTGCCAGCAGTGAGGTATCGTCGCCTTCCTCGGAAGCTTTCTTT.

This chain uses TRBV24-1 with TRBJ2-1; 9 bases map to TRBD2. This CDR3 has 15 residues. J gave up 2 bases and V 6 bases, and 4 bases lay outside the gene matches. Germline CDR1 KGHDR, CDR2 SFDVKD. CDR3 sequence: CATSYSGGAYNEQFF. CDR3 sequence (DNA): TGTGCCACCAGTTATAGCGGGGGAGCCTACAATGAGCAGTTCTTC.

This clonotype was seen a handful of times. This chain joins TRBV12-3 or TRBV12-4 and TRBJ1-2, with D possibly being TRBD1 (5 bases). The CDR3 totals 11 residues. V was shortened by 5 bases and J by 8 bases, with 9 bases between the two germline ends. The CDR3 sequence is CASSQGEGYTF. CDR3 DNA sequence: TGTGCCAGCAGTCAGGGTGAAGGCTACACCTTC.

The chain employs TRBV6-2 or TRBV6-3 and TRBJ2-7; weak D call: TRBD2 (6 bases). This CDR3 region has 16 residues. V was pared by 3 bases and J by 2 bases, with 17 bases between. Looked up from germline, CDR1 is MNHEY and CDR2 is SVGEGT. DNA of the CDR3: TGTGCCAGCAGTTATGAAACGGGAGTACTTGCCTACGAGCAGTACGTC. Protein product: CASSYETGVLAYEQYV.

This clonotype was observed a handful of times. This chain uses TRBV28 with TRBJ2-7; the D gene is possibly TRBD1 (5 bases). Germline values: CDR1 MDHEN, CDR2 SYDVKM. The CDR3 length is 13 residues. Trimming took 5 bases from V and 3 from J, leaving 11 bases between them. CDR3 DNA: TGTGCCAGCAGTCGCGACAGCCTCTACGAGCAGTACTTC. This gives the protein CASSRDSLYEQYF.

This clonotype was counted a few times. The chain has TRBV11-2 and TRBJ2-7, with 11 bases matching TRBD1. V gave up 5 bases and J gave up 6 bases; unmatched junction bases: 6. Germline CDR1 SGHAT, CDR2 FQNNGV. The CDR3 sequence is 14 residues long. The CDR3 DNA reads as TGTGCCAGCAGCCCCCAAGGGACAGGGGGCGAGCAGTACGTC. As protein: CASSPQGTGGEQYV.

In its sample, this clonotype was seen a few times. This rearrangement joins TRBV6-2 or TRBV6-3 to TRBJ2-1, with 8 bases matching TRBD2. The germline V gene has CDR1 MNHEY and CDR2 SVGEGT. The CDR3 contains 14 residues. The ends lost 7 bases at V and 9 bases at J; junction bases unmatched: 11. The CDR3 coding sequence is TGTGCCAGCATGTTTGCGGGAGGTTATGTTGAGCAGTTCTTC. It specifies CASMFAGGYVEQFF.

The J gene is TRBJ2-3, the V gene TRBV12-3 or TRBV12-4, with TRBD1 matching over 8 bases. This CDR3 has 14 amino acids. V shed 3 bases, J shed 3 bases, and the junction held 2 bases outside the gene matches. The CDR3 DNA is TGTGCCAGCAGTTTTGGACAGGGAACAGATACGCAGTATTTT. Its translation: CASSFGQGTDTQYF.

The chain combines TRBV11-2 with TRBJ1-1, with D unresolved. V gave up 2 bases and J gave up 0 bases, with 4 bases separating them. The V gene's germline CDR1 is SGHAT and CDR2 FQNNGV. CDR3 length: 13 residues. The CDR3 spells CASSLFLNTEAFF. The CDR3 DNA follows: TGTGCCAGCAGCTTATTTCTGAACACTGAAGCTTTCTTT.

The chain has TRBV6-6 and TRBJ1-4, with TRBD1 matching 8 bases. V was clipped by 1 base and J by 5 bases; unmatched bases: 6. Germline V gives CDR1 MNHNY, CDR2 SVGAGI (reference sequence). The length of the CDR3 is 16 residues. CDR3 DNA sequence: TGTGCCAGCAGTTACTTCCGGGACAGGCTGAATGAAAAACTGTTTTTT. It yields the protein CASSYFRDRLNEKLFF.

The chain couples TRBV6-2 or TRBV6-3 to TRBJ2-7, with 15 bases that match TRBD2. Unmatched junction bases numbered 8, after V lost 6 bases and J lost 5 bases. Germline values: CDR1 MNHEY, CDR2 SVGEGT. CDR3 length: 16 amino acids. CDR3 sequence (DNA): TGTGCCAGCAGGTCAGGACTAGCGGGAGGGTTCCACGAGCAGTACGTC. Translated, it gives CASRSGLAGGFHEQYV.

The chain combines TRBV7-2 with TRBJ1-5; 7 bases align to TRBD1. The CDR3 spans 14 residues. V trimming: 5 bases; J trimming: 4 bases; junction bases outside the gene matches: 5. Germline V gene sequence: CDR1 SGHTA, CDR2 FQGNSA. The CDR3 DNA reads TGTGCCAGCAGCCGGGACAGATGGAATCAGCCCCAGCATTTT. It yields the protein CASSRDRWNQPQHF.

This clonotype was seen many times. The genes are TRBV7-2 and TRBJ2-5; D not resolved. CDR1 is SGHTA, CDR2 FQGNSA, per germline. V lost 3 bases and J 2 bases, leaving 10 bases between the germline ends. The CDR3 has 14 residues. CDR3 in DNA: TGTGCCAGCAGCTTTCAGGTTTCTCAAGAGACCCAGTACTTC. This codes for CASSFQVSQETQYF.

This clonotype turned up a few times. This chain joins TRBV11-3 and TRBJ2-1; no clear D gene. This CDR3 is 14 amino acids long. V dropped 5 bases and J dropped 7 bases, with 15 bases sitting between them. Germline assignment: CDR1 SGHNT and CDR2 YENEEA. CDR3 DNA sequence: TGTGCCAGCAGCCCCGCCCCAGATCCGAATGAGCAGTTCTTC. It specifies CASSPAPDPNEQFF.

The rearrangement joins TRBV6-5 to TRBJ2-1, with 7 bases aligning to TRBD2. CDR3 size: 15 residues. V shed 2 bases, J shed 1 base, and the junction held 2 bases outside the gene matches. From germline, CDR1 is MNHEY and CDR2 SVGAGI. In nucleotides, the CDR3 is TGTGCCAGCAGTTACCCTAGCGGATCCTACAATGAGCAGTTCTTC. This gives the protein CASSYPSGSYNEQFF.

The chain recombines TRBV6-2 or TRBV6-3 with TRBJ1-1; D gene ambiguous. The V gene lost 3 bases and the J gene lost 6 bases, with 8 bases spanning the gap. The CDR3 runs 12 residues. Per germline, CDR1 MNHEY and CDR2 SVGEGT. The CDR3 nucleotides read TGTGCCAGCAGTTATTGGGCTTCTGAAGCTTTCTTT. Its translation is CASSYWASEAFF.

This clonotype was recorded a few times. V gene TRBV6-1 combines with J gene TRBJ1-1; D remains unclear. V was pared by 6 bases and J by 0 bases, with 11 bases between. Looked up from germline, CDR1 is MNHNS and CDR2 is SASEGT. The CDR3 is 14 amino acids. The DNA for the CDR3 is TGTGCCAGCAGACGAGGACGTTTGAACACTGAAGCTTTCTTT. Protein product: CASRRGRLNTEAFF.